The source of this TCR beta chain is a study of blood T cell repertoires in COVID-19. On the study more broadly: Sites in the United States, Italy and Spain provided acute and convalescent COVID-19 samples. In each case, the material was cDNA or gDNA derived from T cells, B-cell-depleted T cells, or PBMCs.

This table comes from immunoSEQ multiplex PCR, and its TCRdb copy is limited to in-frame clones, with some not included. The sample shows approximately 160,000 clones, 60% to 85% of them seen only once. Deletions cut 4 bases from V and 0 bases from J, with 9 bases between. The length of the CDR3 is 15 residues. Germline V gives CDR1 LGHNA, CDR2 YSLEER. This TCR was recovered from a man between 65 and 85 years old with acute or convalescent COVID-19. The sample comprised peripheral blood. The chain couples TRBV4-3 to TRBJ1-4; D not resolved. In nucleotides, the CDR3 is TGCGCCAGCAGCCTCGGGGTTACAACTAATGAAAAACTGTTTTTT. Its protein product is CASSLGVTTNEKLFF.